The rows below give T cell receptor beta chains drawn from one sample of a study of blood T cell repertoires in COVID-19. Only in-frame clones appear in the TCRdb table, and some are missing; sequencing was by immunoSEQ multiplex PCR. The sample has about 170,000 clones; 85% are singletons. Material: peripheral blood. The source is a woman at least 80 years old with COVID-19, enrolled during active disease. The CDR3 runs from the conserved cysteine through the conserved F or W. Each record gives: D gene, V gene, J gene, clone size, CDR3 protein, CDR3 DNA. The D gene is left open where the match is weak. Not every row has a clone size; where given, it reads once, few, many or a size class.

D gene: -
V gene: TRBV4-2
J gene: TRBJ2-1
clone size: -
CDR3 protein: CASSQVADNEQFF
CDR3 DNA: TGTGCCAGCAGCCAAGTAGCGGACAATGAGCAGTTCTTC

D gene: -
V gene: TRBV6-6
J gene: TRBJ1-6
clone size: -
CDR3 protein: CASSYQDVRSPLHF
CDR3 DNA: TGTGCCAGCAGTTACCAGGATGTGAGATCACCCCTCCACTTT

D gene: TRBD1
V gene: TRBV16
J gene: TRBJ1-2
clone size: -
CDR3 protein: CASSQQGADGYTF
CDR3 DNA: TGTGCCAGCAGCCAACAGGGGGCGGATGGCTACACCTTC

D gene: -
V gene: TRBV4-2
J gene: TRBJ2-5
clone size: -
CDR3 protein: CASSQDELGGTQYF
CDR3 DNA: TGTGCCAGCAGCCAAGATGAGCTAGGCGGGACCCAGTACTTC

D gene: -
V gene: TRBV18
J gene: TRBJ1-1
clone size: -
CDR3 protein: CASSPVRGDTEAFF
CDR3 DNA: TGTGCCAGCTCACCAGTCAGGGGAGACACTGAAGCTTTCTTT

D gene: -
V gene: TRBV12-3/TRBV12-4
J gene: TRBJ2-7
clone size: -
CDR3 protein: CASSLVQAHEQYF
CDR3 DNA: TGTGCCAGCAGTTTAGTGCAGGCCCACGAGCAGTACTTC

D gene: TRBD1
V gene: TRBV4-1
J gene: TRBJ1-4
clone size: once
CDR3 protein: CASSLGQGGEKLFF
CDR3 DNA: TGCGCCAGCAGCCTGGGACAGGGTGGTGAAAAACTGTTTTTT

D gene: TRBD1
V gene: TRBV29-1
J gene: TRBJ2-7
clone size: -
CDR3 protein: CSVDPGGQGSEQYF
CDR3 DNA: TGCAGCGTTGACCCTGGGGGACAGGGAAGCGAGCAGTACTTC

D gene: TRBD1
V gene: TRBV5-1
J gene: TRBJ1-1
clone size: -
CDR3 protein: CASSFTGTGVSEAFF
CDR3 DNA: TGCGCCAGCAGCTTTACCGGGACAGGGGTCTCTGAAGCTTTCTTT

D gene: -
V gene: TRBV20-1
J gene: TRBJ1-1
clone size: -
CDR3 protein: CSASHSMNTEAFF
CDR3 DNA: TGCAGTGCTAGTCACAGCATGAACACTGAAGCTTTCTTT

D gene: TRBD1
V gene: TRBV7-9
J gene: TRBJ1-1
clone size: -
CDR3 protein: CASSIQGSNTEAFF
CDR3 DNA: TGTGCCAGCAGCATACAGGGGTCGAACACTGAAGCTTTCTTT

D gene: -
V gene: TRBV2
J gene: TRBJ2-1
clone size: -
CDR3 protein: CASSGYGPLRIEQFF
CDR3 DNA: TGTGCCAGCAGTGGATACGGCCCTTTGAGGATTGAGCAGTTCTTC

D gene: TRBD2
V gene: TRBV6-5
J gene: TRBJ2-3
clone size: -
CDR3 protein: CASSYRGSNTDTQYF
CDR3 DNA: TGTGCCAGCAGTTACCGCGGGAGCAACACAGATACGCAGTATTTT

D gene: TRBD1
V gene: TRBV27
J gene: TRBJ2-1
clone size: few
CDR3 protein: CASSRGQGPFNEQFF
CDR3 DNA: TGTGCCAGCAGTCGGGGACAGGGGCCCTTCAATGAGCAGTTCTTC

D gene: -
V gene: TRBV6-2/TRBV6-3
J gene: TRBJ1-4
clone size: few
CDR3 protein: CASSYSAGATNEKLFF
CDR3 DNA: TGTGCCAGCAGTTACTCTGCCGGTGCAACTAATGAAAAACTGTTTTTT

D gene: TRBD2
V gene: TRBV27
J gene: TRBJ2-7
clone size: -
CDR3 protein: CASSGTSGPYEQYF
CDR3 DNA: TGTGCCAGCAGCGGTACTAGCGGGCCTTACGAGCAGTACTTC

D gene: -
V gene: TRBV19
J gene: TRBJ1-3
clone size: -
CDR3 protein: CASSSLPNSGNTIYF
CDR3 DNA: TGTGCCAGTAGCTCCCTACCCAACTCTGGAAACACCATATATTTT

D gene: TRBD1
V gene: TRBV18
J gene: TRBJ1-6
clone size: -
CDR3 protein: CASSPGQVDSPLHF
CDR3 DNA: TGTGCCAGCTCACCGGGACAGGTAGATTCACCCCTCCACTTT

D gene: TRBD2
V gene: TRBV19
J gene: TRBJ2-2
clone size: -
CDR3 protein: CASRLAGGGTGELFF
CDR3 DNA: TGTGCCAGTCGCCTAGCGGGAGGAGGGACCGGGGAGCTGTTTTTT

D gene: -
V gene: TRBV5-1
J gene: TRBJ2-3
clone size: -
CDR3 protein: CASSLGQVADTQYF
CDR3 DNA: TGCGCCAGCAGCTTGGGACAGGTGGCAGATACGCAGTATTTT

D gene: -
V gene: TRBV6-5
J gene: TRBJ1-2
clone size: -
CDR3 protein: CASRRTPQGYTF
CDR3 DNA: TGTGCCAGCAGGCGGACACCACAGGGCTACACCTTC

D gene: -
V gene: TRBV6-5
J gene: TRBJ1-1
clone size: -
CDR3 protein: CASTPGLLDTEAFF
CDR3 DNA: TGTGCCAGCACCCCGGGACTCCTGGACACTGAAGCTTTCTTT

D gene: -
V gene: TRBV5-1
J gene: TRBJ2-1
clone size: -
CDR3 protein: CASGDTAGLSYNEQFF
CDR3 DNA: TGCGCCAGCGGGGATACGGCGGGGCTGTCCTACAATGAGCAGTTCTTC